These 10 T cell receptor beta chains came from one sample sequenced in a study of T cell clonality in common variable immunodeficiency. General study findings and limits: Fewer deletions and N-nucleotide insertions were reportedly seen in common variable immunodeficiency TCR beta sequences.

Assay used: immunoSEQ multiplex PCR; TCRdb lists only in-frame clones, some missing. Sampling found 9,400 or so clones, none seen once. No antigen has been identified for these receptors. Specimen: peripheral blood mononuclear cells. The source of these receptors is a human donor with common variable immunodeficiency.

This clone was seen many times. The observed sequence ends 3 residues before the CDR3 terminus, with the missing tail filled in from the germline J gene. The chain is built from TRBV10-3 and TRBJ1-4; 7 positions match TRBD1. V gave up 6 bases and J gave up 5 bases; unmatched junction bases: 3. This CDR3 has 13 amino acids. Germline loops: CDR1 ENHRY, CDR2 SYGVKD. The part of the CDR3 DNA that was read is TGTGCCATCAGGGGACAGCTCAATGAAAAA. Translating gives CAIRGQLNEK. In full, the CDR3 is CAIRGQLNEKLFF.

Within the sample, this clone is medium-sized. The sequence runs out 3 residues before the end of the CDR3; the remainder is reconstructed from the germline J gene. The chain carries TRBV6-2 or TRBV6-3 and TRBJ1-1; unclear D gene. Deletions cut 5 bases from V and 7 bases from J, with 17 bases between. The CDR3 loop spans 14 amino acids. Per germline, CDR1 MNHEY and CDR2 SVGEGT. The CDR3 region is CASSAPLTIGEAFF. The sequenced CDR3 bases are TGTGCCAGCAGTGCACCGTTGACAATCGGTGAA.

The table lists this clone with many counts. The CDR3 goes on 3 residues after the read ends, and that part is filled in from the germline J gene. This chain links TRBV5-4 with TRBJ2-7; D is ambiguous. In germline, CDR1 is SGHNT, CDR2 YYREEE (reference sequence). V lost 1 base and J lost 5, with 7 bases in between. This CDR3 is built from 12 residues. The covered CDR3 bases are TGTGCCAGCAGCTTGAAGGGTGACGAG. Encoded protein: CASSLKGDE. Given in full, the CDR3 is CASSLKGDEQYF.

By proportion, this clone is medium-sized. The read ends 3 residues before the CDR3 terminus; that terminus is restored from the germline J gene. The chain recombines TRBV5-7 with TRBJ1-1; 7 bases line up with TRBD1. TRBV5-7 qualifies as an ORF whose function is uncertain. The junction had 5 bases not matched to a gene; V was cut back by 3 bases and J by 3 bases. The CDR3 is made up of 14 amino acids. The CDR3 protein is CASSYPGQYTEAFF. The CDR3 bases that were read are TGTGCCAGCAGCTATCCGGGACAGTACACTGAA.

A few counts support this clone. The read finishes 3 residues shy of the CDR3 end, and the germline J gene is used to complete it. The chain combines TRBV25-1 with TRBJ2-7, with D unclear. With 0 bases removed from V and 3 bases from J, the gap between germline ends came to 12 bases. Looked up from germline, CDR1 is MGHDK and CDR2 is SYGVNS. The CDR3 totals 15 residues. The CDR3 is CASSEYRLPNYEQYF. The DNA read from the CDR3 is TGTGCCAGCAGTGAATACAGACTCCCCAACTACGAG.

In its sample, this clone was seen many times. The DNA ends 3 residues before the CDR3 does, and the rest of the CDR3 is filled in from the germline J gene. The rearrangement joins TRBV29-1 to TRBJ2-1; 9 bases are shared with TRBD2. Trimming removed 4 bases from V and 6 bases from J; junction bases left unmatched: 7. From germline, CDR1 is SQVTM and CDR2 ANQGSEA. The CDR3 is made up of 14 amino acids. The CDR3 protein is CSVVRLAGSNEQFF. Incomplete CDR3 DNA: TGCAGCGTTGTTAGGCTAGCGGGATCCAATGAG.

This clone turned up a few times. A much bigger clone sits one base away, suggesting this may be a read error. The read stops 3 residues short of the end of the CDR3; the missing end is completed from the germline J gene. The rearrangement uses TRBV19 and TRBJ1-5, with 9 bases identical to TRBD1. The CDR3 has 16 residues. J was trimmed by 0 bases and V by 9 bases; bases with no gene match: 9. The germline V gene has CDR1 LNHDA and CDR2 SQIVND (reference sequence). Incomplete CDR3 DNA: TGTGCCAGCAAACACCGGGACAGGGATAGCAATCAGCCC. As protein: CASKHRDRDSNQP. The whole CDR3 protein reads CASKHRDRDSNQPQHF.

This clone was counted many times. The DNA ends 3 residues before the CDR3 does, and the rest of the CDR3 is filled in from the germline J gene. The V call is TRBV5-1, the J call TRBJ1-6; 7 bases are a match to TRBD1. This CDR3 comprises 17 residues. V trimming: 3 bases; J trimming: 5 bases; junction bases outside the gene matches: 11. Germline V lookup: CDR1 SGHRS, CDR2 YFSETQ. The CDR3 protein is CASSWDSQSADNSPLHF. CDR3 DNA, as far as it was read: TGCGCCAGCAGCTGGGACAGTCAAAGCGCCGATAATTCACCC.

This clone was seen ten or more times. Sequencing ends 3 residues short of the CDR3 end; the germline J gene provides the rest. The chain combines TRBV6-2 or TRBV6-3 with TRBJ2-2; perhaps TRBD1 as D (6 bases). The germline V and J ends were trimmed by 8 bases and 4 bases, with 17 bases remaining between them. Looked up from germline, CDR1 is MNHEY and CDR2 is SVGEGT. This CDR3 has 15 amino acids. CDR3 bases read: TGTGCCAGCCGGATTTCCTCCAGGGGCACCGGGGAG. Translation gives CASRISSRGTGE. The whole CDR3 reads CASRISSRGTGELFF.

In this sample, this clone turned up many times. The CDR3 end falls 3 residues outside the read, so it is completed with the germline J gene. The V gene is TRBV19, the J gene TRBJ2-7; TRBD2 matches 8 bases. The germline V gene has CDR1 LNHDA and CDR2 SQIVND (reference sequence). This CDR3 comprises 15 residues. V shed 10 bases and J 5 bases; nucleotides not matched to a gene: 16. The CDR3 protein is CANSGLGLVENEQYF. Incomplete CDR3 DNA: TGTGCCAACAGCGGCTTGGGACTAGTGGAAAACGAG.